The T cell receptor beta chain under discussion was sequenced for a study of early T cells in non-severe SARS-CoV-2 infection. The overall study: Sequencing of bulk RNA from unsorted whole blood was done, without chain pairing.

General study points: Private and CD4 specificities were missed by VDJdb matching, skewed to anti-spike CD8.

Attachment of unique molecular identifiers was made to individual cDNA molecules. TCRdb reanalysed the 5' RACE reads using MiXCR and keeps one entry per CDR3 protein. The sample shows around 62,000 distinct CDR3 sequences, about an eighth of them seen only once. This clonotype appeared a few times. Its specificity is not known. CDR3 length equals 15 residues. With 6 bases removed from V and 2 bases from J, the gap between germline ends came to 17 bases. Germline assignment: CDR1 MNHEY and CDR2 SVGAGI. This TCR came from an adult who was a healthcare worker with PCR-confirmed SARS-CoV-2 infection or an uninfected control (not recorded which). V gene TRBV6-5 combines with J gene TRBJ2-7, with D maybe TRBD2 (6 bases). The sequenced material came from whole blood. The CDR3 DNA sequence: TGTGCCAGCAGCACCGGTCGCGGGACTCCCTACGAGCAGTACTTC. Amino acid sequence: CASSTGRGTPYEQYF.